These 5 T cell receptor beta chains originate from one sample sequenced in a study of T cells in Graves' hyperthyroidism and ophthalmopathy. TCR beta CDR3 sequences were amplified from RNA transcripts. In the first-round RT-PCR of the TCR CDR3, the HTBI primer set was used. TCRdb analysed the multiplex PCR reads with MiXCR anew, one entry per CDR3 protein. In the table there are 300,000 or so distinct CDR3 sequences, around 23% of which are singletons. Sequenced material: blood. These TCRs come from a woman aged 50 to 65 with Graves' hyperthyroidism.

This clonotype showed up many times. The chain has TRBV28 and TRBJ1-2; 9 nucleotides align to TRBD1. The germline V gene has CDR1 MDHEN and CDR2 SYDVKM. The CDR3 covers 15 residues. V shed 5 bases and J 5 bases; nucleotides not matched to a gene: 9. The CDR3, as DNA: TGTGCCAGCAGTCCCCCGACAGGGGGAGAATATGGCTACACCTTC. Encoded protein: CASSPPTGGEYGYTF.

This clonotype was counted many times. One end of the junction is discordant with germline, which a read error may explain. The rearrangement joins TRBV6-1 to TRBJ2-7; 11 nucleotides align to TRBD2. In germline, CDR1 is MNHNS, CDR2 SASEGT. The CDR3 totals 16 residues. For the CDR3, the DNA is TGTGCCAGCAGGGAAGTAACTAGCGGGAGCGTCTACGAGCAGTACTTC. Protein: CASREVTSGSVYEQYF.

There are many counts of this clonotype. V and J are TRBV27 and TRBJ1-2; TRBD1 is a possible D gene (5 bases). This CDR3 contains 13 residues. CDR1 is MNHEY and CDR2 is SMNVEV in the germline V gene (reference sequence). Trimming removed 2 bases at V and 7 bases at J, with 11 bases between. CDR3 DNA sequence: TGTGCCAGCAGTTTACAGGGTCCCATTGGCTACACCTTC. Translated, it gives CASSLQGPIGYTF.

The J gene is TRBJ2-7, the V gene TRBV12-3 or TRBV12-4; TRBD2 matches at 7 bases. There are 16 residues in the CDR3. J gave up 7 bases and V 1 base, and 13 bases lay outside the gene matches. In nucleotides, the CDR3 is TGTGCCAGCAGTTTAGGCAGCCGCGGGAGTTCTTATGAGCAGTACTTC. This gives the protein CASSLGSRGSSYEQYF.

Here the CDR3 reads CAWSVKQAGYNEQFF. The DNA of the CDR3 is TGTGCCTGGAGTGTAAAACAAGCGGGTTACAATGAGCAGTTCTTC. The J gene is TRBJ2-1, the V gene TRBV30; D may be TRBD2 (6 bases). Trimming left V 0 bases short and J 4 bases short, with 13 bases between. From germline, CDR1 is GTSNPN and CDR2 SVGIG (reference sequence). CDR3 size: 15 residues.